This T cell receptor beta chain was recorded in a study of technical replicates of blood from a handful of donors. Using immunoSEQ multiplex PCR, the repertoire was profiled, and TCRdb retains in-frame clones only, with some absent. The sample includes approximately 52,000 clones, roughly 84% of them seen just once. V was clipped by 1 base and J by 7 bases, with 12 bases between them. Germline V gene sequence: CDR1 SGHDT, CDR2 YYEEEE. The CDR3 has 14 residues. Specimen: PBMCs. The chain employs TRBV5-6 and TRBJ1-5; D not certain. The clonotype comes from a human donor in good health. Some clones in this sample may be carry-over from other donors' samples. The CDR3 sequence is CASSLIGASQPQHF. The DNA for the CDR3 is TGTGCCAGCAGCTTGATTGGTGCGAGCCAGCCCCAGCATTTT.